A selection of T cell receptor beta chains follows, all from one sample in a study of Graves' ophthalmopathy and Graves' hyperthyroidism. TCRdb fed the multiplex PCR reads into MiXCR, producing one record per CDR3 protein. This sample has hundreds of thousands of distinct CDR3 sequences, with more than 40% found just once. The material sequenced was peripheral blood. These receptors were taken from an adult man with Graves' ophthalmopathy. Each CDR3 is given with its conserved first and last residue.

j_call v_call cdr3_aa
TRBJ2-7 TRBV29-1 CSFRDEQYF
TRBJ1-3 TRBV19 CARPGAATGNTIYF
TRBJ1-2 TRBV29-1 CSVEGGQDYGYTF
TRBJ1-4 TRBV19 CASRNRAFNEKLFF
TRBJ1-6 TRBV9 CASSPGGRGDSPLHF
TRBJ1-2 TRBV18 CASSPTTDYGYTF
TRBJ2-7 TRBV7-8 CASSSQLGRAYEQYF
TRBJ2-7 TRBV7-2 CASSLVSLEQYF
TRBJ2-5 TRBV2 CASSPAGLEETQYF
TRBJ1-1 TRBV2 CASSPGTLLNTEAFF
TRBJ1-2 TRBV7-2 CASSSLPDDYGYTF
TRBJ2-6 TRBV15 CATSREGTGANVLTF
TRBJ2-2 TRBV20-1 CSARDGLADTGELFF
TRBJ1-5 TRBV10-2 CASTSLGGASQPQHF
TRBJ1-1 TRBV12-3/TRBV12-4 CASSRNREAFF
TRBJ1-6 TRBV4-2 CASSQDSTYNSPLHF
TRBJ1-1 TRBV29-1 CSAAPGDVEAFF
TRBJ2-2 TRBV7-9 CASSSYTSGSYTGELFF
TRBJ2-2 TRBV9 CASSVSSGSRYTGELFF
TRBJ2-2 TRBV6-5 CASSYGRRANTGELFF
TRBJ2-7 TRBV12-3/TRBV12-4 CASSSRTPYEQYF
TRBJ2-7 TRBV6-5 CASSLGRGLEQYF
TRBJ1-2 TRBV20-1 CSAVRGNRAIDGYTF
TRBJ2-7 TRBV14 CASSQGPALGMGEQYF
TRBJ2-3 TRBV25-1 CASSSGFLTSTDTQYF
TRBJ1-1 TRBV7-2 CASSVYRQNTEAFF
TRBJ2-3 TRBV2 CASSSAQGRGTDTQYF
TRBJ1-2 TRBV10-3 CAISSGGYTF
TRBJ1-6 TRBV19 CASRRQGGPLHF
TRBJ1-2 TRBV20-1 CSARGGYGYTF
TRBJ2-6 TRBV4-1 CASSRATIQQGSGANVLTF
TRBJ2-2 TRBV29-1 CSVERGLGLIGELFF
TRBJ2-3 TRBV20-1 CSAQGVGYTQYF
TRBJ1-4 TRBV24-1 CATSDSTGSEKLFF
TRBJ2-3 TRBV5-1 CASSSPQLRRLAGPRDTQYF
TRBJ2-7 TRBV2 CASSYFDRARGQYF
TRBJ2-3 TRBV7-2 CASSLRASGGARDTQYF
TRBJ2-2 TRBV7-6 CASSSDRGHVGELFF
TRBJ1-6 TRBV25-1 CASSDGVRTLHF
TRBJ2-7 TRBV7-8 CASSSGEGTGEQYF
TRBJ1-2 TRBV11-2 CANRGPDGYTF
TRBJ2-7 TRBV7-8 CASSSNTAYEQYF
TRBJ2-2 TRBV9 CASKGTGGQNTGELFF
TRBJ1-4 TRBV24-1 CATSDSMREKLFF
TRBJ1-5 TRBV29-1 CSVVVSRGQGETQHF
TRBJ1-1 TRBV19 CASSLPGQVFTEAFF
TRBJ2-7 TRBV2 CASGAGQPGEQYF
TRBJ2-7 TRBV12-3/TRBV12-4 CASTHSGSTYEQYF
TRBJ1-1 TRBV7-2 CASSSRVVTEAFF
TRBJ1-1 TRBV7-9 CASLGGQENTEAFF
TRBJ2-5 TRBV6-6 CASSYSAGELETQYF
TRBJ1-2 TRBV25-1 CASLGVGNYGYTF
TRBJ1-2 TRBV20-1 CSARVQVVDYTF
TRBJ2-7 TRBV7-7 CASSLDLPGEQYF
TRBJ2-5 TRBV5-1 CASSLEFAETQYF
TRBJ2-6 TRBV4-2 CASSRTGGSGANVLTF
TRBJ2-5 TRBV5-6 CASSRPDSQETQYF